A single T cell receptor (beta chain) is shown here with its context. These data come from a study of T-cell memory formation after mild COVID-19. TCRdb re-called the 5' RACE reads with MiXCR, one entry per CDR3 protein. The sample lists some 340,000 distinct CDR3 sequences; 10% to 15% were seen once. Germline-derived CDR1 and CDR2 are SEHNR and FQNEAQ (reference sequence). This CDR3 has 13 residues. V was shortened by 5 bases and J by 5 bases, with 9 bases between the two germline ends. The chain joins TRBV7-9 to TRBJ1-4; weak D call: TRBD1 (5 bases). The specimen sequenced was PBMCs or a T cell subset sorted from them (not recorded which). This TCR was sampled from a man aged 18 to 30 who had mild COVID-19 (a few samples of this study predate the infection). Cell type and time point are not known. The chain's CDR3 is CASSRRQNEKLFF. CDR3 coding DNA: TGTGCCAGCAGCCGTAGACAGAATGAAAAACTGTTTTTT.